The entry below gives a single T cell receptor (beta chain) sequence along with its context. The sample belongs to a study of blood T cell repertoires in COVID-19. The CDR3 covers 16 residues. Per the germline V gene, CDR1 is MRHNA and CDR2 is SNTAGT. Trimming removed 10 bases at V and 4 bases at J, with 22 bases between. Only in-frame clones appear in the TCRdb table, and some are missing; sequencing was by immunoSEQ multiplex PCR. Found here are roughly 150,000 clones, roughly 72% of them singletons; the top ten hold about 3.8%. Specimen: peripheral blood. The J gene is TRBJ2-2, the V gene TRBV6-4; tentatively, D is TRBD1 (6 bases). The clonotype comes from a woman of 80 years or more with acute or convalescent COVID-19. The CDR3 here is CATSPLGGFGTGELFF. The CDR3 region has the DNA TGTGCCACCTCACCCCTTGGGGGCTTTGGCACCGGGGAGCTGTTTTTT.